This entry is about one TCR beta chain. The target antigen is unknown. This sample is part of a study of beta chain features in type 1 diabetes. Overall study findings and caveats: Within the patient group, naive, central memory and Treg TCRB repertoires appeared more similar to each other than within healthy donors. TCRB CDR3s were moderately but significantly shorter in Type 1 diabetes patients in all four CD4+ subsets.

Expressed TCRB transcripts were sequenced, since all the RNA that had been isolated was reverse transcribed. Sequencing used immunoSEQ multiplex PCR; TCRdb keeps in-frame clones, though not all of them. The sample includes hundreds of thousands of clones, over 12% of them seen just once. Averaging approximately 110 mL, one heparinised blood draw came from each individual donor. Staining for CD45RO/CCR7/CD25/CD127/CD95/CD27 allowed sorting of CD4+ naive, central memory, regulatory and stem cell-like memory cells. The CDR3 is made up of 13 amino acids. Germline CDR1 SGHTA, CDR2 FQGNSA. Trimming shortened V by 5 bases and J by 0 bases, and 8 bases separated the two germline ends.

V gene TRBV7-2 combines with J gene TRBJ2-7; tentatively, D is TRBD1 (6 bases). Sequencing input: naive CD4+ T cells from blood. This TCR was sampled from a man younger than 30 with type 1 diabetes. The CDR3 spells CASSQGPSYEQYF. Written as DNA, the CDR3 is TGTGCCAGCAGCCAGGGGCCCTCCTACGAGCAGTACTTC.